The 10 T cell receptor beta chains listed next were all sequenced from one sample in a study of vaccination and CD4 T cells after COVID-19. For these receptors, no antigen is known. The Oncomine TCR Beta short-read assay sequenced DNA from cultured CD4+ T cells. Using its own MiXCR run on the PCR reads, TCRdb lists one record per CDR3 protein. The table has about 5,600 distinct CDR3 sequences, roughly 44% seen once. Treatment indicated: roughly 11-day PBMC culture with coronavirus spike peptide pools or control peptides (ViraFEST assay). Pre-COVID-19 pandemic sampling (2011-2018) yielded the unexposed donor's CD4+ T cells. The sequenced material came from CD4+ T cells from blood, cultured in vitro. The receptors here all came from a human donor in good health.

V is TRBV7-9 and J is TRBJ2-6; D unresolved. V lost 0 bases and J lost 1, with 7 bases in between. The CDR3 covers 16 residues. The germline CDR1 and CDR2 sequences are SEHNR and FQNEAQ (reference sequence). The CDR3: CASSLALSSGANVLTF. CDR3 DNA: TGTGCCAGCAGCTTAGCTTTGTCTTCTGGGGCCAACGTCCTGACTTTC.

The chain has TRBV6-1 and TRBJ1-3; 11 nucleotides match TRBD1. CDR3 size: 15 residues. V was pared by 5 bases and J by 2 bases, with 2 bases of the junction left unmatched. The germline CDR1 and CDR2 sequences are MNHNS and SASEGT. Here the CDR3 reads CASSRTGGAGNTIYF. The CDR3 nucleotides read TGTGCCAGCAGTCGGACAGGGGGCGCTGGAAACACCATATATTTT.

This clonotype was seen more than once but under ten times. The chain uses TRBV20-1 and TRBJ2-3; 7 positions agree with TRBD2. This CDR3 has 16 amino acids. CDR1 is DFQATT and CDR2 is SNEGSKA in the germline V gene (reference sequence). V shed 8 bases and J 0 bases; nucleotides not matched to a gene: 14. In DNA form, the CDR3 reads TGCAGTCAAGCTAGGAGGGGCGGGGGAAGCACAGATACGCAGTATTTT. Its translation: CSQARRGGGSTDTQYF.

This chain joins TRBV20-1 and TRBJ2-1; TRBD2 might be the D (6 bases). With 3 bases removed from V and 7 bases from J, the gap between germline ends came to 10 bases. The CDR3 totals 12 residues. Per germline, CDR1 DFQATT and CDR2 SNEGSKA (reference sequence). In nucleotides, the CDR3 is TGCAGTGCTAGGGACTACCCTAATGAGCAGTTCTTC. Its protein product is CSARDYPNEQFF.

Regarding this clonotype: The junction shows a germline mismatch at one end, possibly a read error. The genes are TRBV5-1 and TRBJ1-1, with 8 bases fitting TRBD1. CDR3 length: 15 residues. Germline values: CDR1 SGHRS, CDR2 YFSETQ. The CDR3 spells CTSSLAGTGSTEAFF. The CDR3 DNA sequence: TGCACCAGCAGCTTGGCCGGGACAGGCTCCACTGAAGCTTTCTTT.

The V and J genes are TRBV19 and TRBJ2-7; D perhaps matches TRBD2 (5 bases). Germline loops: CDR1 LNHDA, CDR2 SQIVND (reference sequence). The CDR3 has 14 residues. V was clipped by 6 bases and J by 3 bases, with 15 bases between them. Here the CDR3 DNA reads TGTGCCAGTAGCTACACCGGAGCGGTCTACGAGCAGTACTTC. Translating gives CASSYTGAVYEQYF.

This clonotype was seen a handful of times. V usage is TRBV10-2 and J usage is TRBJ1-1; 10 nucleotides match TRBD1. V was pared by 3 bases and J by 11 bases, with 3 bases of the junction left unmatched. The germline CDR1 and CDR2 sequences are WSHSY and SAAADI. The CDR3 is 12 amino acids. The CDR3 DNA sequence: TGCGCCAGCAGTGATGGGACAGGGGTGGCTTTCTTT. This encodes CASSDGTGVAFF.

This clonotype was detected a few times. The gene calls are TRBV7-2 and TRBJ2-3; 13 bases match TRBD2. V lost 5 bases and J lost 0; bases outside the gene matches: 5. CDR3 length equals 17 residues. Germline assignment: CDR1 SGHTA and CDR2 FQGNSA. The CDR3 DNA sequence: TGTGCCAGCAGCACTAGCGGGGGGGCGTTCAGCACAGATACGCAGTATTTT. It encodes CASSTSGGAFSTDTQYF.

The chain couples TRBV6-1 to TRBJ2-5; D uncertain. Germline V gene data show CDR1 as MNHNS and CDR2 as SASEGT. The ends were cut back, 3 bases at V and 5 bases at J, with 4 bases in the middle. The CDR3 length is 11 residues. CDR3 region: CASSDWETQYF. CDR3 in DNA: TGTGCCAGCAGTGATTGGGAGACCCAGTACTTC.

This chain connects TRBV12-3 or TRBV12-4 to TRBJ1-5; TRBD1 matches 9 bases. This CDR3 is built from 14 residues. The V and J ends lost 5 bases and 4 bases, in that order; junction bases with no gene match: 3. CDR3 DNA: TGTGCCAGCAGTAAGACAGGGGGAAATCAGCCCCAGCATTTT. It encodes CASSKTGGNQPQHF.